A selection of T cell receptor beta chains follows, all from one sample in a study of CD8+ T cells in alopecia areata. Profiled with immunoSEQ multiplex PCR; TCRdb holds only in-frame clones, not every one. This sample has about 120,000 clones, with approximately 49% found just once. Material: CD8+ T cells sorted from blood, obtained at week 0. These receptors were collected from a human donor with alopecia areata. The CDR3 runs from the conserved cysteine through the conserved F or W. The D gene is left open where the match is weak. The listing skips clone size in some rows; elsewhere it reads once, few, many or a size class.

v_gene: TRBV29-1
d_gene: NA
abundance: few
j_gene: TRBJ2-1
CDR3aa: CSLTGNNEQFF
CDR3nt: TGCAGTTTAACAGGTAACAATGAGCAGTTCTTC

v_gene: TRBV29-1
d_gene: NA
abundance: NA
j_gene: TRBJ2-1
CDR3aa: CGTQGRGAYNEQFF
CDR3nt: TGCGGGACTCAGGGACGAGGGGCCTACAATGAGCAGTTCTTC

v_gene: TRBV7-9
d_gene: TRBD1
abundance: NA
j_gene: TRBJ1-2
CDR3aa: CASSNQGAYGYTF
CDR3nt: TGTGCCAGCAGCAATCAGGGGGCCTATGGCTACACCTTC

v_gene: TRBV6-5
d_gene: NA
abundance: NA
j_gene: TRBJ1-6
CDR3aa: CATSGSYNSPLHF
CDR3nt: TGTGCCACCTCCGGGTCCTATAATTCACCCCTCCACTTT

v_gene: TRBV7-9
d_gene: NA
abundance: NA
j_gene: TRBJ1-6
CDR3aa: CASSLGTFPLHF
CDR3nt: TGTGCCAGCAGCCTCGGGACGTTTCCCCTCCACTTT

v_gene: TRBV29-1
d_gene: NA
abundance: NA
j_gene: TRBJ1-2
CDR3aa: CSVEAGPYGYTF
CDR3nt: TGCAGCGTTGAGGCAGGGCCCTATGGCTACACCTTC

v_gene: TRBV30
d_gene: NA
abundance: NA
j_gene: TRBJ1-4
CDR3aa: CAWSAGGLEKLFF
CDR3nt: TGTGCCTGGAGTGCCGGGGGGCTGGAAAAACTGTTTTTT

v_gene: TRBV27
d_gene: TRBD1
abundance: NA
j_gene: TRBJ1-1
CDR3aa: CASSPYTGTGSEAFF
CDR3nt: TGTGCCAGCAGTCCCTACACCGGGACAGGGTCTGAAGCTTTCTTT

v_gene: TRBV27
d_gene: TRBD1
abundance: NA
j_gene: TRBJ1-5
CDR3aa: CASSPGGGSNQPQHF
CDR3nt: TGTGCCAGCAGTCCAGGGGGAGGGAGCAATCAGCCCCAGCATTTT

v_gene: TRBV7-9
d_gene: NA
abundance: NA
j_gene: TRBJ1-2
CDR3aa: CASSLGGGKSGYTF
CDR3nt: TGTGCCAGCAGCTTAGGGGGAGGGAAGAGTGGCTACACCTTC

v_gene: TRBV6-6
d_gene: TRBD1
abundance: NA
j_gene: TRBJ2-7
CDR3aa: CASSYGETGSYEQYF
CDR3nt: TGTGCCAGCAGTTACGGGGAGACAGGGAGTTACGAGCAGTACTTC

v_gene: TRBV9
d_gene: NA
abundance: NA
j_gene: TRBJ1-2
CDR3aa: CASSETRTEKANYGYTF
CDR3nt: TGTGCCAGCAGCGAGACCAGGACAGAAAAAGCTAACTATGGCTACACCTTC

v_gene: TRBV30
d_gene: NA
abundance: NA
j_gene: TRBJ2-7
CDR3aa: CAWSDGTLYEQYF
CDR3nt: TGTGCCTGGAGTGACGGAACCCTCTACGAGCAGTACTTC

v_gene: TRBV5-5
d_gene: NA
abundance: NA
j_gene: TRBJ1-2
CDR3aa: CASSLAGVSPDGYTF
CDR3nt: TGTGCCAGCAGCCTCGCCGGTGTCAGTCCCGATGGCTACACCTTC

v_gene: TRBV9
d_gene: NA
abundance: NA
j_gene: TRBJ2-7
CDR3aa: CASSVRGVDYEQYF
CDR3nt: TGTGCCAGCAGCGTCAGGGGGGTCGACTACGAGCAGTACTTC

v_gene: TRBV7-9
d_gene: NA
abundance: few
j_gene: TRBJ2-1
CDR3aa: CASSFTRMYEQFF
CDR3nt: TGTGCCAGCAGCTTTACAAGAATGTATGAGCAGTTCTTC

v_gene: TRBV7-9
d_gene: TRBD1
abundance: NA
j_gene: TRBJ2-7
CDR3aa: CASSLQGAFDEQYF
CDR3nt: TGTGCCAGCAGCTTACAGGGGGCTTTCGACGAGCAGTACTTC

v_gene: TRBV5-1
d_gene: NA
abundance: NA
j_gene: TRBJ1-5
CDR3aa: CASSEEGQSNQPQHF
CDR3nt: TGCGCCAGCAGCGAGGAGGGGCAGAGCAATCAGCCCCAGCATTTT

v_gene: TRBV29-1
d_gene: NA
abundance: few
j_gene: TRBJ2-2
CDR3aa: CSALTGTGELFF
CDR3nt: TGCAGCGCCCTGACAGGAACCGGGGAGCTGTTTTTT